These 13 T cell receptor beta chains were all obtained from the same sample, sequenced in a study of blood T cell repertoires in COVID-19. Some clones are missing from TCRdb's copy, which holds only in-frame ones; the method was immunoSEQ multiplex PCR. Of some 270,000 clones in the sample, approximately 86% were seen once. Sequencing was done on a sample of peripheral blood. These receptors all stem from a man between 35 and 55 years old with active or convalescent COVID-19.

The V call is TRBV5-6, the J call TRBJ1-6, with 12 bases fitting TRBD1. Germline CDR1 SGHDT, CDR2 YYEEEE. After removal of 4 bases from V and 7 bases from J, the junction contained 3 bases not matched to a gene. CDR3 length: 15 amino acids. CDR3 in amino acids: CASSRGQGANSPLHF. The CDR3 DNA follows: TGTGCCAGCAGCCGGGGACAGGGGGCGAATTCACCCCTCCACTTT.

Points on this clone: At the DNA level, this CDR3 is encoded by other sequences in the same sample as well. This chain connects TRBV21-1 to TRBJ1-5; the DNA was not used to check the table's D call, TRBD1. TRBV21-1 represents a pseudogene. This CDR3 has 13 residues. This CDR3 reads CASSKGQNQPQHF. The CDR3 region has the DNA TGTGCCAGCAGCAAAGGACAGAATCAGCCCCAGCATTTT.

This chain uses TRBV2 with TRBJ1-5, with TRBD1 matching 10 bases. CDR1 is SNHLY, CDR2 FYNNEI, per germline. The length of the CDR3 is 15 residues. Losses at the gene ends were 6 bases for V and 6 bases for J; bases not matched to a gene: 8. The CDR3 nucleotides read TGTGCCAGCAGCGGATCGGGACAGGGGCTTCAGCCCCAGCATTTT. This gives the protein CASSGSGQGLQPQHF.

This clone came up many times. CDR3 region: CASTLRPGLGYGYTF. CDR3 sequence (DNA): TGTGCCAGTACCCTCCGACCGGGGTTGGGCTATGGCTACACCTTC. The V and J genes are TRBV19 and TRBJ1-2; D is uncertain. The CDR3 has 15 residues. CDR1 and CDR2 from the germline V gene are LNHDA and SQIVND (reference sequence). V lost 7 bases and J 4 bases, leaving 19 bases between the germline ends.

The V call is TRBV7-2, the J call TRBJ2-7; TRBD1 matches 8 bases. The CDR3 totals 17 residues. J gave up 9 bases and V 1 base, and 17 bases lay outside the gene matches. Germline CDR1 and CDR2: SGHTA and FQGNSA. CDR3 sequence: CASSLDAQRQGRPGQYF. The CDR3 DNA follows: TGTGCCAGCAGCTTAGATGCGCAGAGACAGGGGCGACCAGGGCAGTACTTC.

The chain has TRBV5-1 and TRBJ2-2; 9 bases align to TRBD2. Germline V lookup: CDR1 SGHRS, CDR2 YFSETQ. This CDR3 is 18 amino acids long. V trimming: 0 bases; J trimming: 3 bases; junction bases outside the gene matches: 9. In nucleotides, the CDR3 is TGCGCCAGCAGCTTGGAGCTAGCGGGGTCCCGTTACACCGGGGAGCTGTTTTTT. It encodes CASSLELAGSRYTGELFF.

The chain has TRBV7-9 and TRBJ1-3; tentatively, D is TRBD1 (6 bases). The CDR3 is made up of 15 amino acids. The V end was cut by 3 bases, the J end by 0 bases, with 9 bases between. Germline-derived CDR1 and CDR2 are SEHNR and FQNEAQ (reference sequence). The CDR3 DNA follows: TGTGCCAGCAGCTTTGGACAGACCTCTGGAAACACCATATATTTT. It translates to CASSFGQTSGNTIYF.

This clone has just one count. The rearrangement links TRBV3-1 (or the pseudogene TRBV3-2) to TRBJ2-4, with a tentative D call TRBD2 (5 bases). Trimming stripped 0 bases from V and 8 bases from J, with 11 bases between. Germline loops: CDR1 LGHDT, CDR2 YNNKEL (reference sequence). This CDR3 spans 14 amino acids. The CDR3 is CASSQDTRADIQYF. The CDR3 nucleotides read TGTGCCAGCAGCCAAGATACTAGAGCGGACATTCAGTACTTC.

This clone appeared a few times. The V and J genes are TRBV4-2 and TRBJ1-2; 11 nucleotides align to TRBD1. Trimming cost V 0 bases and J 5 bases; bases outside gene matches: 8. The CDR3 runs 17 residues. The V gene's germline CDR1 is LGHNA and CDR2 YNFKEQ. CDR3 sequence (DNA): TGTGCCAGCAGCCAAGATTTTAGGGACAGGGGGTTGTATGGCTACACCTTC. Amino acid sequence: CASSQDFRDRGLYGYTF.

The chain employs TRBV15 and TRBJ2-3; 10 positions agree with TRBD1. CDR1 is LNHNV, CDR2 YYDKDF, per germline (reference sequence). The CDR3 contains 15 residues. With V trimmed by 4 bases and J by 3 bases, 4 bases remained unmatched. DNA of the CDR3: TGTGCCACCAGCACAGACAGGGGGCGGACAGATACGCAGTATTTT. This encodes CATSTDRGRTDTQYF. Combining the CDR3 with reference TRBV15 and TRBJ2-3 gives the whole variable domain DAMVIQNPRYQVTQFGKPVTLSCSQTLNHNVMYWYQQKSSQAPKLLFHYYDKDFNNEADTPDNFQSRRPNTSFCFLDIRSPGLGDTAMYLCATSTDRGRTDTQYFGPGTRLTVL.

The genes are TRBV6-1 and TRBJ1-1; D unresolved. The V gene lost 6 bases and the J gene lost 5 bases, with 7 bases spanning the gap. The CDR3 is made up of 11 amino acids. From germline, CDR1 is MNHNS and CDR2 SASEGT. The CDR3 sequence: CASRADTEAFF. Here the CDR3 DNA reads TGTGCCAGCAGGGCGGATACTGAAGCTTTCTTT.

This chain links TRBV7-3 with TRBJ1-2, with D unclear. V was pared by 11 bases and J by 4 bases, with 11 bases between. Looked up from germline, CDR1 is SGHTA and CDR2 is FQGTGA. CDR3 length: 11 residues. CDR3 DNA sequence: TGTGCCGGCAAGAGCCTCTATGGCTACACCTTC. Its translation is CAGKSLYGYTF.

The chain is built from TRBV5-1 and TRBJ1-1, with TRBD1 matching over 8 bases. Per germline, CDR1 SGHRS and CDR2 YFSETQ. Trimming cost V 3 bases and J 0 bases; bases outside gene matches: 4. The CDR3 runs to 15 residues. The CDR3 DNA follows: TGCGCCAGCAGCTCGGCGGGACAGGTGAACACTGAAGCTTTCTTT. Amino acids: CASSSAGQVNTEAFF.